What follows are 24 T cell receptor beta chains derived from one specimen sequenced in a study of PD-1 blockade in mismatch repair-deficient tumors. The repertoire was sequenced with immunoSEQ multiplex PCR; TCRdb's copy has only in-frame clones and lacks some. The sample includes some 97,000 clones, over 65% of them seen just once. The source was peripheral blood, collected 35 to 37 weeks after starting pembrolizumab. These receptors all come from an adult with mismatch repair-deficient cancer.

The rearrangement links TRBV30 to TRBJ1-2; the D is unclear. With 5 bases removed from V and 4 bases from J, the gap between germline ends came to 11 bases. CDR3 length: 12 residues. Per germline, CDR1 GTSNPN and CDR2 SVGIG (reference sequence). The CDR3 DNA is TGTGCCTGGGCAGGTGTAAGCTATGGCTACACCTTC. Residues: CAWAGVSYGYTF.

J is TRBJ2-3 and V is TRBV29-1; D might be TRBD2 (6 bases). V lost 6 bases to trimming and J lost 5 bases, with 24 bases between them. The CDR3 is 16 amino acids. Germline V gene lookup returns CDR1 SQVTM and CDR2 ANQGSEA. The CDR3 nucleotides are TGCAGCGTCCCCCGGGGGAGCGGCGTGGTGGAAGATACGCAGTATTTT. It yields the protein CSVPRGSGVVEDTQYF.

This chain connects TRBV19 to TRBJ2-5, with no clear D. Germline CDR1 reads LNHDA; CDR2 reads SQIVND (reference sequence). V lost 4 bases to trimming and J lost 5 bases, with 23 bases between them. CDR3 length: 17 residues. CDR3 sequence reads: CASSTYYDRKGRETQYF. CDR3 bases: TGTGCCAGTAGTACGTACTACGACCGAAAAGGCCGGGAGACCCAGTACTTC.

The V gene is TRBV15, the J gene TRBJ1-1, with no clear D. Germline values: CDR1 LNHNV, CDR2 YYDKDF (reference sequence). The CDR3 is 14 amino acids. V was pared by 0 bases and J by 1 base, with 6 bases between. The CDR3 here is CATSREWQNTEAFF. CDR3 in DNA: TGTGCCACCAGCAGAGAATGGCAGAACACTGAAGCTTTCTTT. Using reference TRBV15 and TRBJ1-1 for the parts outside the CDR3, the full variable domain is DAMVIQNPRYQVTQFGKPVTLSCSQTLNHNVMYWYQQKSSQAPKLLFHYYDKDFNNEADTPDNFQSRRPNTSFCFLDIRSPGLGDTAMYLCATSREWQNTEAFFGQGTRLTVV.

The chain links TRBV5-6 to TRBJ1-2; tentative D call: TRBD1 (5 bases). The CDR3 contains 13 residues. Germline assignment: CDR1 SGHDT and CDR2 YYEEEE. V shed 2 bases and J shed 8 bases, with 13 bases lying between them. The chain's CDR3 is CASSLGRDRGYTF. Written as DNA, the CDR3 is TGTGCCAGCAGCTTAGGCAGGGATAGAGGCTACACCTTC.

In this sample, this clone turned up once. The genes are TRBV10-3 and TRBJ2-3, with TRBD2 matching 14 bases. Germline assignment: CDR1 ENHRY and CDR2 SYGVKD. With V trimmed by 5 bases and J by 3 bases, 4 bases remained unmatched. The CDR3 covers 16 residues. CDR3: CAISQGLAGVTDTQYF. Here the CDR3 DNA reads TGTGCCATCAGTCAGGGACTAGCGGGAGTGACAGATACGCAGTATTTT.

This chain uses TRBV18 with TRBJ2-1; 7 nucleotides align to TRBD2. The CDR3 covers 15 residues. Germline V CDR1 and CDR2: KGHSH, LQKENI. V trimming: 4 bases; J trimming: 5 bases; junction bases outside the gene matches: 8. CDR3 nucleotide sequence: TGTGCCAGCTCACAAAGCGGACTAGGGAACAATGAGCAGTTCTTC. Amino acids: CASSQSGLGNNEQFF. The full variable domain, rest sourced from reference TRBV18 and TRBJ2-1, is NAGVMQNPRHLVRRRGQEARLRCSPMKGHSHVYWYRQLPEEGLKFMVYLQKENIIDESGMPKERFSAEFPKEGPSILRIQQVVRGDSAAYFCASSQSGLGNNEQFFGPGTRLTVL.

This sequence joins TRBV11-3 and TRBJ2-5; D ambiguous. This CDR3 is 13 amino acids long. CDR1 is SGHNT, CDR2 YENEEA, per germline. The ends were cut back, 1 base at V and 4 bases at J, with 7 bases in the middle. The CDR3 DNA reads TGTGCCAGCAGCTTAGTGGTAGGAGAGACCCAGTACTTC. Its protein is CASSLVVGETQYF. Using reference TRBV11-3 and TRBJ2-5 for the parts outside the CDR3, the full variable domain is EAGVVQSPRYKIIEKKQPVAFWCNPISGHNTLYWYLQNLGQGPELLIRYENEEAVDDSQLPKDRFSAERLKGVDSTLKIQPAELGDSAVYLCASSLVVGETQYFGPGTRLLVL.

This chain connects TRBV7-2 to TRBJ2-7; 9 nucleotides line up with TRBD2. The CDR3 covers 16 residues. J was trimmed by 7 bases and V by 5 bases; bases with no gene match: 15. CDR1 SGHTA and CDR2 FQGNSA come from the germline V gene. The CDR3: CASSPSSAGGSREQYF. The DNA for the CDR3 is TGTGCCAGCAGCCCATCCTCAGCGGGAGGTTCGCGGGAGCAGTACTTC.

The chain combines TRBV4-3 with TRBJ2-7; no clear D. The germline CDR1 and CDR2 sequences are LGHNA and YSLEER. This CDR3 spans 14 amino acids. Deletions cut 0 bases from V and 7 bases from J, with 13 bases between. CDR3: CASSQDFRGLEQYF. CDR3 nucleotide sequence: TGCGCCAGCAGCCAAGATTTTCGAGGTCTGGAGCAGTACTTC.

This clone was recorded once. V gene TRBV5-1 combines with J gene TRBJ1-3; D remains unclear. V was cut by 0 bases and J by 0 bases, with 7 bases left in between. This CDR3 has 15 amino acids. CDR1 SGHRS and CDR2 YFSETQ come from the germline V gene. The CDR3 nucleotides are TGCGCCAGCAGCTTGGAGGGAGCCTCTGGAAACACCATATATTTT. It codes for CASSLEGASGNTIYF.

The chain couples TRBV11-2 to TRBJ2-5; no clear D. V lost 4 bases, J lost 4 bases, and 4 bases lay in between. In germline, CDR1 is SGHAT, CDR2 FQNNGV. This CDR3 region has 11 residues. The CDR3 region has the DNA TGTGCCAGCAGCTCCCTAGAGACCCAGTACTTC. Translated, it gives CASSSLETQYF.

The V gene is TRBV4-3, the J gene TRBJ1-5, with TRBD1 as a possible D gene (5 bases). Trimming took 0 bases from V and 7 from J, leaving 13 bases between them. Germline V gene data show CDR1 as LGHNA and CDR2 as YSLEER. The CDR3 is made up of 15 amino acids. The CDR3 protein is CASSQDAGTGQPQHF. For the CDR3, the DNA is TGCGCCAGCAGCCAAGATGCGGGGACCGGGCAGCCCCAGCATTTT.

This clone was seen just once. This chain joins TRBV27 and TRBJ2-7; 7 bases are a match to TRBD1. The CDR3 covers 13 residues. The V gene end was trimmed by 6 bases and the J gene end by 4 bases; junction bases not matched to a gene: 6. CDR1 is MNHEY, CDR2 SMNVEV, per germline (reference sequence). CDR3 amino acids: CASRRGQFYEQYF. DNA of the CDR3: TGTGCCAGCAGACGGGGACAGTTTTACGAGCAGTACTTC.

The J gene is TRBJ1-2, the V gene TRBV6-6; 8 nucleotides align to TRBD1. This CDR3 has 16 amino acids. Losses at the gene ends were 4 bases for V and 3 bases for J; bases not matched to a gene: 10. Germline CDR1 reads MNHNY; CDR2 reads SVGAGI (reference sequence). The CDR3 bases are TGTGCCAGCAGTTTCGCCGAGACAGGGGATGACTATGGCTACACCTTC. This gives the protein CASSFAETGDDYGYTF.

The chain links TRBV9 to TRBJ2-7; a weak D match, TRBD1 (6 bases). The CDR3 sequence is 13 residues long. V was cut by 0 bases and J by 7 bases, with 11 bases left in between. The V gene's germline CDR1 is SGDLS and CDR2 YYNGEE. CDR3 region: CASSVGDTMEQYF. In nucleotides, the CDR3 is TGTGCCAGCAGCGTAGGGGACACCATGGAGCAGTACTTC.

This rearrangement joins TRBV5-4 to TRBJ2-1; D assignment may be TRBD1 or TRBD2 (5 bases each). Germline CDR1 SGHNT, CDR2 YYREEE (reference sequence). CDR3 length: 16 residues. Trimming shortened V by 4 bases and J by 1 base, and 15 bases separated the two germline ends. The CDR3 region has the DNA TGTGCCAGCAGCGACGGACGGTGGGGGTCCTACAATGAGCAGTTCTTC. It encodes CASSDGRWGSYNEQFF.

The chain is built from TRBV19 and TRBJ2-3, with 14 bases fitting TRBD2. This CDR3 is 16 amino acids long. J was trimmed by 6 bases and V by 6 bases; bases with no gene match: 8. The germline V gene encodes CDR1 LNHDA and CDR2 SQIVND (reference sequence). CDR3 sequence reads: CASSWGLAGEEDTQYF. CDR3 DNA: TGTGCCAGTAGCTGGGGACTAGCGGGAGAGGAGGATACGCAGTATTTT.

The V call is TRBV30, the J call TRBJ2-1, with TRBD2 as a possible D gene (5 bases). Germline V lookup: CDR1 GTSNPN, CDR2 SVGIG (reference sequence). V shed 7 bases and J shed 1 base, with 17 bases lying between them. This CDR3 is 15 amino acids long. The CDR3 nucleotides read TGTGCCTTTAGCCGGGGAGATGGGTCCTACAATGAGCAGTTCTTC. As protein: CAFSRGDGSYNEQFF. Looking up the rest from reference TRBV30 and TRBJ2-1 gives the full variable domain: SQTIHQWPATLVQPVGSPLSLECTVEGTSNPNLYWYRQAAGRGLQLLFYSVGIGQISSEVPQNLSASRPQDRQFILSSKKLLLSDSGFYLCAFSRGDGSYNEQFFGPGTRLTVL.

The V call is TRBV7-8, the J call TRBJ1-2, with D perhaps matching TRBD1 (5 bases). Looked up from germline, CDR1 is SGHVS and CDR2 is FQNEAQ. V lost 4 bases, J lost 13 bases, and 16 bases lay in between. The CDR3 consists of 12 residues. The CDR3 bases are TGTGCCAGCAGCTCTAGCCCCGGGGGTTGCACCTTC. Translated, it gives CASSSSPGGCTF.

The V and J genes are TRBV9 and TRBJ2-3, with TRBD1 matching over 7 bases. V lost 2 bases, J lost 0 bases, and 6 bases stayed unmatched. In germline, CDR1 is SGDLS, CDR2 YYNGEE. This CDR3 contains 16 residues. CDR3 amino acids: CASSVTGQSSTDTQYF. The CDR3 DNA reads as TGTGCCAGCAGCGTGACGGGACAGTCTAGCACAGATACGCAGTATTTT.

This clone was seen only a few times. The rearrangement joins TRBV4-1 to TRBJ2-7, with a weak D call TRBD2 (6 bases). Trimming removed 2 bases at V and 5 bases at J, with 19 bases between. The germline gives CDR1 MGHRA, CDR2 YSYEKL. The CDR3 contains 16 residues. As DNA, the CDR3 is TGCGCCAGCAGCCAACTATTTCCCGGGACTCGCGACGAGCAGTACTTC. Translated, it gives CASSQLFPGTRDEQYF.

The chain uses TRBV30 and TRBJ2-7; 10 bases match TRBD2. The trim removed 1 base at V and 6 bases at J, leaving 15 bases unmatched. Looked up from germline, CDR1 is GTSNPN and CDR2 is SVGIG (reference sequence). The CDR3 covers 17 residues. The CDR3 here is CAWSGALGLAGEFEQYF. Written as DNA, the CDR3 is TGTGCCTGGAGTGGGGCTTTGGGGCTAGCGGGAGAGTTCGAGCAGTACTTC.

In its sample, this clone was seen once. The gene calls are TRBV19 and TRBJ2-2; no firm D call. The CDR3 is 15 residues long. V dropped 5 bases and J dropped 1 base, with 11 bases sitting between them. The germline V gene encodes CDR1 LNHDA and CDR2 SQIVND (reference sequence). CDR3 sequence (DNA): TGTGCCAGTAGTCACCCAATTCTGAACACCGGGGAGCTGTTTTTT. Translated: CASSHPILNTGELFF.